This T cell receptor beta chain originates from a study of cytomegalovirus exposure and HLA in healthy donors. 60 Vbeta and 13 Jbeta primers were used in PCR. TCRdb's copy holds only in-frame clones and misses some; the assay was immunoSEQ multiplex PCR. The sample comprises over 90,000 clones, approximately 79% of which are singletons, and under 4.5% rests with the top ten. Germline values: CDR1 MDHEN, CDR2 SYDVKM. Trimming removed 6 bases at V and 5 bases at J, with 17 bases between. The CDR3 is made up of 15 amino acids. This TCR came from a man aged 50-59 years in good health and CMV-seropositive. The material sequenced was PBMCs. The chain is built from TRBV28 and TRBJ1-5; a weak D match, TRBD1 (6 bases). CDR3 in DNA: TGTGCCAGCAGCCTCAGGGGCAGGGTTTATCAGCCCCAGCATTTT. Protein: CASSLRGRVYQPQHF.